These 26 T cell receptor beta chains originate from one sample sequenced in a study of blood T cells in healthy people across ages. Combining a sample-barcoded 5' primer with a J-beta primer mix, a second PCR ran for roughly 7 to 12 cycles. A single record per CDR3 protein comes from TCRdb applying MiXCR to the 5' RACE reads. The table has roughly 800,000 distinct CDR3 sequences, roughly 50% seen once. Sequenced material: blood. These TCRs come from a man aged 30 to 39 in good health.

Comment on this clonotype: An end of the junction does not agree with germline; a read error may underlie this. This chain links TRBV7-2 with TRBJ2-6; D is unresolved. CDR1 and CDR2 from the germline V gene are SGHTA and FQGNSA. CDR3 length: 15 amino acids. CDR3 bases: TGTGTCAGCAACTTAGGAAACTCTGGGGCCAACGTCCTGACTTTC. Encoded protein: CVSNLGNSGANVLTF.

V is TRBV5-1 and J is TRBJ2-3; possibly TRBD2 for D (6 bases). Trimming cost V 1 base and J 1 base, with 13 bases left between them. The germline V gene encodes CDR1 SGHRS and CDR2 YFSETQ. CDR3 length: 16 residues. CDR3 nucleotide sequence: TGCGCCAGCAGCTTGATGGGCGGAGGGGGCACAGATACGCAGTATTTT. It translates to CASSLMGGGGTDTQYF.

The genes are TRBV30 and TRBJ2-5; D not resolved. V gave up 2 bases and J gave up 5 bases, with 12 bases separating them. Germline-derived CDR1 and CDR2 are GTSNPN and SVGIG (reference sequence). The CDR3 sequence is 13 residues long. As DNA, the CDR3 is TGTGCCTGGAGTAAAACCTCTGGGGAGACCCAGTACTTC. It encodes CAWSKTSGETQYF.

The chain links TRBV15 to TRBJ2-2; D may be TRBD1 or TRBD2 (5 bases each). CDR3 length equals 14 residues. V lost 0 bases to trimming and J lost 6 bases, with 8 bases between them. Per germline, CDR1 LNHNV and CDR2 YYDKDF (reference sequence). CDR3 region: CATSRELGAGELFF. For the CDR3, the DNA is TGTGCCACCAGCAGAGAGTTGGGGGCCGGGGAGCTGTTTTTT.

J is TRBJ1-2 and V is TRBV29-1, with 8 nucleotides matching TRBD1. Germline CDR1 reads SQVTM; CDR2 reads ANQGSEA. With 7 bases clipped from V and 4 bases from J, the junction kept 8 bases outside the gene matches. The CDR3 length is 13 residues. The CDR3 nucleotides are TGCAGCGATTACAGGGGGGTGGGCTATGGCTACACCTTC. Encoded protein: CSDYRGVGYGYTF.

The chain has TRBV20-1 and TRBJ2-1; tentative D call: TRBD2 (6 bases). Trimming shortened V by 2 bases and J by 6 bases, and 14 bases separated the two germline ends. The germline gives CDR1 DFQATT, CDR2 SNEGSKA (reference sequence). This CDR3 spans 14 amino acids. CDR3 protein: CSARPGVVSNEQFF. CDR3 nucleotide sequence: TGCAGTGCTAGACCGGGAGTCGTAAGCAATGAGCAGTTCTTC.

This chain connects TRBV29-1 to TRBJ2-7; 8 nucleotides agree with TRBD1. Per germline, CDR1 SQVTM and CDR2 ANQGSEA. This CDR3 has 13 residues. The V gene end was trimmed by 3 bases and the J gene end by 4 bases; junction bases not matched to a gene: 5. The CDR3 DNA sequence: TGCAGCGTTGAGGACAGGGATGGTTACGAGCAGTACTTC. As protein: CSVEDRDGYEQYF.

The rearrangement joins TRBV27 to TRBJ2-4; D may correspond to TRBD1 or TRBD2 (5 bases each). The J call may be wrong; the DNA end is better matched by TRBJ2-7. The CDR3 loop spans 13 amino acids. The V gene's germline CDR1 is MNHEY and CDR2 SMNVEV (reference sequence). CDR3 sequence: CASSFLGPNEQYF. Here the CDR3 DNA reads TGTGCCAGCAGTTTTCTGGGACCCAACGAGCAGTACTTC.

The chain employs TRBV30 and TRBJ2-3; 9 nucleotides line up with TRBD2. J was trimmed by 6 bases and V by 0 bases; bases with no gene match: 10. CDR1 GTSNPN and CDR2 SVGIG come from the germline V gene (reference sequence). The length of the CDR3 is 16 residues. CDR3 amino acids: CAWSVLGTSLWDTQYF. CDR3 DNA sequence: TGTGCCTGGAGTGTACTCGGGACTAGCCTCTGGGATACGCAGTATTTT.

This clonotype was seen a handful of times. DNA of the CDR3: TGCAGTGCAGTGGGACAGGGGGAATCTGGGGCCAACGTCCTGACTTTC. Translated, it gives CSAVGQGESGANVLTF. The rearrangement uses TRBV29-1 and TRBJ2-6; 11 bases map to TRBD1. Germline values: CDR1 SQVTM, CDR2 ANQGSEA. CDR3 length: 16 amino acids.

The V and J genes are TRBV27 and TRBJ1-6; D not certain. From germline, CDR1 is MNHEY and CDR2 SMNVEV (reference sequence). The CDR3 is made up of 15 amino acids. Trimming stripped 3 bases from V and 1 base from J, with 7 bases between. CDR3 DNA sequence: TGTGCCAGCAGTTTCGAGTATTCCTATAATTCACCCCTCCACTTT. The encoded protein is CASSFEYSYNSPLHF.

The chain recombines TRBV14 with TRBJ2-6; D call uncertain. CDR1 is SGHDN, CDR2 FVKESK, per germline. This CDR3 has 13 amino acids. Trimming stripped 1 base from V and 5 bases from J, with 3 bases between. The DNA of the CDR3 is TGTGCCAGCAGCCAAGTTAGGGCCAACGTCCTGACTTTC. It encodes CASSQVRANVLTF.

The V and J genes are TRBV5-1 and TRBJ2-1; no clear D gene. CDR1 is SGHRS, CDR2 YFSETQ, per germline. The CDR3 has 15 amino acids. Trimming stripped 1 base from V and 6 bases from J, with 14 bases between. CDR3 bases: TGCGCCAGCAGCTTGAAGTTTGACGCGGTCAATGAGCAGTTCTTC. Its translation: CASSLKFDAVNEQFF.

The chain links TRBV5-1 to TRBJ2-1; D perhaps matches TRBD1 (5 bases). V lost 4 bases and J lost 8, with 13 bases in between. Germline assignment: CDR1 SGHRS and CDR2 YFSETQ. CDR3 size: 13 residues. The CDR3 DNA reads as TGCGCCAGCAGCGTTCAGGGTTCCGATGAGCAGTTCTTC. Protein product: CASSVQGSDEQFF.

J is TRBJ2-3 and V is TRBV6-5, with D perhaps TRBD2 (5 bases). Germline V gives CDR1 MNHEY, CDR2 SVGAGI. V lost 5 bases, J lost 8 bases, and 20 bases lay in between. The CDR3 contains 15 residues. CDR3 loop: CASSIGRGITSTQYF. For the CDR3, the DNA is TGTGCCAGCAGTATAGGTCGGGGAATAACTAGTACGCAGTATTTT.

The V and J genes are TRBV11-2 and TRBJ2-4; the match to TRBD2 covers 8 bases. CDR1 and CDR2 (germline): SGHAT, FQNNGV. Trimming took 1 base from V and 1 from J; bases not matched to a gene: 0. The CDR3 extends over 15 amino acids. The CDR3 region has the DNA TGTGCCAGCAGCTTAGGCGGGGGGGCCAAAAACATTCAGTACTTC. Protein: CASSLGGGAKNIQYF.

The V gene is TRBV7-6, the J gene TRBJ1-1, with D uncertain. Germline V gives CDR1 SGHVS, CDR2 FNYEAQ. The CDR3 extends over 13 amino acids. The ends were cut back, 2 bases at V and 5 bases at J, with 9 bases in the middle. CDR3 region: CASSLTPGTEAFF. The CDR3 nucleotides are TGTGCCAGCAGCTTAACCCCGGGGACTGAAGCTTTCTTT.

V is TRBV7-6 and J is TRBJ2-4; 8 bases are shared with TRBD1. Looked up from germline, CDR1 is SGHVS and CDR2 is FNYEAQ. The CDR3 is made up of 11 amino acids. Trimming cost V 1 base and J 15 bases; bases outside gene matches: 2. The CDR3 loop is CASSLGQGWYF. The CDR3 DNA reads as TGTGCCAGCAGCTTAGGACAGGGGTGGTACTTC.

This sequence joins TRBV7-9 and TRBJ1-5, with D possibly matching TRBD1 (5 bases). Germline-derived CDR1 and CDR2 are SEHNR and FQNEAQ (reference sequence). The CDR3 is 16 amino acids. V lost 5 bases and J lost 7, with 21 bases in between. CDR3 bases: TGTGCCAGCAGCCCTGATCACGGGGGTGTGGGGCAGCCCCAGCATTTT. Amino acid sequence: CASSPDHGGVGQPQHF.

This clonotype was detected ten times or more. The CDR3 loop is CSFSPQGMVDIQYF. DNA of the CDR3: TGCAGTTTTTCCCCGCAGGGAATGGTTGACATTCAGTACTTC. The chain joins TRBV20-1 to TRBJ2-4, with a tentative D call TRBD1 (5 bases). There are 14 residues in the CDR3. Germline CDR1 and CDR2: DFQATT and SNEGSKA (reference sequence). V lost 8 bases and J lost 8, with 22 bases in between.

The chain uses TRBV12-3 or TRBV12-4 and TRBJ1-2, with a possible D match to TRBD1 (6 bases). The CDR3 spans 14 residues. V was shortened by 6 bases and J by 4 bases, with 15 bases between the two germline ends. The CDR3 bases are TGTGCCAGCAGAACCGGGACATCGGGCTATGGCTACACCTTC. This encodes CASRTGTSGYGYTF.

The chain links TRBV28 to TRBJ2-7; perhaps D is TRBD1 or TRBD2 (5 bases each). This CDR3 contains 16 residues. The V and J ends lost 2 bases and 5 bases respectively, with 19 bases between them. CDR1 and CDR2 from the germline V gene are MDHEN and SYDVKM. CDR3 amino acids: CASSLVARGSVNEQYF. The CDR3 bases are TGTGCCAGCAGTTTAGTGGCGAGGGGTTCTGTCAACGAGCAGTACTTC.

The chain couples TRBV28 to TRBJ1-2; 9 bases align to TRBD1. Losses at the gene ends were 10 bases for V and 4 bases for J; bases not matched to a gene: 16. Looked up from germline, CDR1 is MDHEN and CDR2 is SYDVKM. The CDR3 consists of 16 residues. CDR3 sequence: CAIINVGTGNRYGYTF. CDR3 DNA sequence: TGTGCCATCATCAATGTAGGGACAGGGAACCGCTATGGCTACACCTTC.

This clonotype was seen only once. This chain connects TRBV5-8 to TRBJ2-1; no clear D gene. The germline V gene has CDR1 SGHTS and CDR2 YDEGEE. Trimming removed 0 bases from V and 13 bases from J, with 2 bases in between. This CDR3 has 9 amino acids. This CDR3 is CASSLVQFF. In nucleotides, the CDR3 is TGTGCCAGCAGCTTGGTCCAGTTCTTC.

The table lists this clonotype with a few counts. V usage is TRBV20-1 and J usage is TRBJ2-7; 11 bases are shared with TRBD2. Germline V gives CDR1 DFQATT, CDR2 SNEGSKA (reference sequence). The CDR3 spans 14 residues. V lost 6 bases, J lost 2 bases, and 6 bases stayed unmatched. The CDR3 DNA follows: TGCAGTGCCTCTGGGACTAGCGGAACCTACGAGCAGTACTTC. Protein sequence: CSASGTSGTYEQYF.

The chain links TRBV7-9 to TRBJ1-4; D not certain. This CDR3 region has 11 residues. V lost 6 bases to trimming and J lost 4 bases, with 3 bases between them. Germline values: CDR1 SEHNR, CDR2 FQNEAQ (reference sequence). CDR3 nucleotides: TGTGCCAGCAGGTTTAATGAAAAACTGTTTTTT. This encodes CASRFNEKLFF.